The present TCR beta chain was sequenced within a study of cytomegalovirus exposure and HLA in healthy donors. Broader study findings: For TCR beta chains, V- and J-gene trimming was later linked to a missense DCLRE1C variant. According to an earlier analysis, most TCR beta V segments yielded productive rearrangements about 87% or about 30% of the time. Later examination showed HLA-associated TCR beta chains had greater clonal expansion than equally common others.

This clone occurred a few times. The antigen remains undetermined. 60 Vbeta and 13 Jbeta primers were used in PCR. The assay was immunoSEQ multiplex PCR, and TCRdb's table has in-frame clones only and misses some. Counted here are fewer than 250,000 clones, just under 75% occurring once; the ten biggest clones make up about 3.1%. Germline assignment: CDR1 SGHAT and CDR2 FQNNGV. The CDR3 covers 19 residues. The germline V and J ends were trimmed by 2 bases and 2 bases, with 21 bases remaining between them. The sequence came from a woman aged 25 to 39 in good health and CMV-seropositive. Sequencing input: PBMCs. The chain carries TRBV11-2 and TRBJ2-2; no clear D gene. The CDR3 DNA is TGTGCCAGCAGCTTATCATTTCTTGCGGCGAGAAGTAACACCGGGGAGCTGTTTTTT. Translating it yields CASSLSFLAARSNTGELFF. The entire variable domain, with the rest obtained from reference TRBV11-2 and TRBJ2-2, is as follows: EAGVAQSPRYKIIEKRQSVAFWCNPISGHATLYWYQQILGQGPKLLIQFQNNGVVDDSQLPKDRFSAERLKGVDSTLKIQPAKLEDSAVYLCASSLSFLAARSNTGELFFGEGSRLTVL.